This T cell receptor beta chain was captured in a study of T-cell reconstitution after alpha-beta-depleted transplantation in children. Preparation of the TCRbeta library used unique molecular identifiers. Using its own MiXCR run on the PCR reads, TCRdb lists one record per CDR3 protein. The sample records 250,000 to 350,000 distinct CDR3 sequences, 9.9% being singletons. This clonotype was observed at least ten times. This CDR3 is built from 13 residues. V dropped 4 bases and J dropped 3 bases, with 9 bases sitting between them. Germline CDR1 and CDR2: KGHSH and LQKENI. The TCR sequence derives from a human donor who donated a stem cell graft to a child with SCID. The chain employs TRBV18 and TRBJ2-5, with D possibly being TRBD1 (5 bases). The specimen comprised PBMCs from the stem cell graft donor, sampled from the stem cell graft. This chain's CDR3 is CASSLGQEETQYF. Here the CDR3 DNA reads TGTGCCAGCTCACTAGGACAAGAAGAGACCCAGTACTTC.